This T cell receptor (beta chain) is drawn from a study of blood T cell repertoires in COVID-19. The method was immunoSEQ multiplex PCR; TCRdb's version includes in-frame clones alone and lacks a portion of them. The sample lists roughly 570,000 clones, around nine tenths occurring once. The CDR3 contains 14 residues. Germline trimming cut 6 bases from V and 4 bases from J; bases unmatched to any gene: 5. The germline V gene encodes CDR1 SEHNR and CDR2 FQNEAQ (reference sequence). The J gene is TRBJ1-3, the V gene TRBV7-9, with TRBD1 matching over 8 bases. The sequenced sample was peripheral blood. This TCR derives from a woman aged 45-65 years with COVID-19, enrolled during active disease. The CDR3 DNA follows: TGTGCCAGCAGTCCGGACAGGGCGGGAAACACCATATATTTT. It specifies CASSPDRAGNTIYF.